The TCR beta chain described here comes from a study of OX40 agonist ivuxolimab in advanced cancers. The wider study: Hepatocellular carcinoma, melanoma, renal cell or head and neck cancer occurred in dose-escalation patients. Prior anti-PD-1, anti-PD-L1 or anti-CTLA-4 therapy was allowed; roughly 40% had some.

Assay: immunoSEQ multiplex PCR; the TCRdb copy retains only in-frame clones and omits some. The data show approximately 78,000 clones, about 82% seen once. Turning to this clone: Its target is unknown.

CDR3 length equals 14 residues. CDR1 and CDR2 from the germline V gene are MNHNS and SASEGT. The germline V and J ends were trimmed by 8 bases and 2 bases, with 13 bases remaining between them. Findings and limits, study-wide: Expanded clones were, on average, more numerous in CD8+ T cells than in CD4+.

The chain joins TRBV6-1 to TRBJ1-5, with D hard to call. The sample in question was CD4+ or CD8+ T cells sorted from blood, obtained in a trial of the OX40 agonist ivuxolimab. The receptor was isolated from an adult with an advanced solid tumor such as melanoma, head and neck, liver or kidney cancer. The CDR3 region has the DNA TGTGCCAGCTTCACGGGGTTGCGCAATCAGCCCCAGCATTTT. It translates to CASFTGLRNQPQHF.